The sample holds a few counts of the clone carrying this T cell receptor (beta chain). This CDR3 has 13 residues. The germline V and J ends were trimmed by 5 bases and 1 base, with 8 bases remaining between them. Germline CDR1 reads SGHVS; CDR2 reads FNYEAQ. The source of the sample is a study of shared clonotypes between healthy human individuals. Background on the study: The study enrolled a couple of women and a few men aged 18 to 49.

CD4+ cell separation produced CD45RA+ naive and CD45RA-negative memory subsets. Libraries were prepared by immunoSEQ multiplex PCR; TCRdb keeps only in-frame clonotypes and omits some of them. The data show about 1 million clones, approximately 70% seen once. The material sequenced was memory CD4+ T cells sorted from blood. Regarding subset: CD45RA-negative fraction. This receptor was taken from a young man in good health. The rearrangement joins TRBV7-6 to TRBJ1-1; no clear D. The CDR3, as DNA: TGTGCCAGCAGCCCAAGGTCGAACACTGAAGCTTTCTTT. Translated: CASSPRSNTEAFF.